This TCR beta chain was sequenced during a study of blood T cell repertoires in COVID-19. About the study: Nucleic acid was either cDNA or gDNA, and it came from T cells, B-cell-depleted T cells, or PBMCs.

CDR1 and CDR2 from the germline V gene are KGHDR and SFDVKD. This CDR3 is built from 17 residues. V shed 0 bases, J shed 5 bases, and the junction held 8 bases outside the gene matches. TCRdb's table, derived via immunoSEQ multiplex PCR, lists solely in-frame clones and lacks some. This table holds roughly 100,000 clones, approximately 92% found once. A single count supports this clone. The chain combines TRBV24-1 with TRBJ2-2; 7 bases match TRBD1. Sequencing used peripheral blood. This receptor was obtained from a woman older than 75 with acute or convalescent COVID-19. CDR3 sequence (DNA): TGTGCCACCAGTGATTTGCGGAGACAGGGAACGACCGGGGAGCTGTTTTTT. Amino acids: CATSDLRRQGTTGELFF.